In its sample, the clone carrying this T cell receptor (beta chain) was seen many times. What it binds is unknown. The entry originates in a study of human T cells and chemical hapten exposure. Study findings and constraints: The study found that PT1 expanded TCR counts correlated positively with patch test score. Relative to control repertoires, expanded TCRs gave rise to significantly more large CDR3 similarity clusters.

Time point reported: patch test 1, 2 weeks after DPC sensitization. The treatment: therapeutic diphenylcyclopropenone sensitization with weekly scalp DPC. The authors extracted total RNA from unfractionated whole blood. Donation of samples came from alopecia patients who were 18 to 70 years old and suitable for DPC. The library tagged individual cDNA molecules with unique molecular identifiers. TCRdb processed the RACE reads anew with MiXCR; each CDR3 protein has one entry. Of some 43,000 distinct CDR3 sequences listed, under 4.5% are singletons. The input for sequencing was whole blood, taken in connection with sensitization to the hapten diphenylcyclopropenone (DPC). The receptor comes from a man over 45 with alopecia areata. Some clones in this sample may be carry-over from other donors' samples.

The CDR3 DNA sequence: TGTGCCAGCAGTTACTCGATCGGGACAGGGGGAATAGCTTTCTTT. This encodes CASSYSIGTGGIAFF. This chain joins TRBV6-5 and TRBJ1-1; 11 nucleotides agree with TRBD1. The CDR3 contains 15 residues. Germline trimming cut 0 bases from V and 10 bases from J; bases unmatched to any gene: 7. Germline V gene lookup returns CDR1 MNHEY and CDR2 SVGAGI.